This passage covers 16 T cell receptor beta chains from one sample sequenced in a study of spatial heterogeneity in lung cancer (dated by TCRdb to about 2019). The library was made by 5' RACE. TCRdb names NextSeq 500 as the instrument used. The raw public reads went through TCRdb reprocessing: fastp at Q25, MiXCR clone calling, in-frame beta chains kept. When rows share a CDR3 protein, they turn into one entry using the most common DNA and genes. This sample has fewer than 15,000 distinct CDR3 sequences in its table, and approximately 5% of those were observed once. The ten top clones hold about two fifths of the sample. The meaning of the sample's time point label: sample taken at primary tumor resection. Without any cell sorting, TCR sequencing was performed on whole RNA extracted either from tumor and nontumor lung tissue or from cryopreserved PBMC samples. The material sequenced was lung tumor tissue, taken at surgery. Receptors were obtained from a human donor with early-stage non-small cell lung cancer.

This clonotype was seen only once. Little can be read into the size of this beta chain, an off-target read in a library designed for alpha chains. The CDR3 loop reads CASRKGLRYEQYF. In DNA, the CDR3 is TGTGCCAGCCGAAAGGGGTTGCGATACGAGCAGTACTTC. The chain links TRBV28 to TRBJ2-7, with a possible D match to TRBD1 (5 bases). This CDR3 is built from 13 residues. V lost 8 bases and J 4 bases, leaving 15 bases between the germline ends. Germline CDR1 MDHEN, CDR2 SYDVKM.

This clonotype was counted at least ten times. Found in a library prepared for alpha chains, this beta chain is an off-target read, and its abundance has little meaning. This chain joins TRBV6-6 and TRBJ2-7, with 7 bases that match TRBD1. The CDR3 sequence is 16 residues long. V lost 1 base to trimming and J lost 3 bases; unmatched junction nucleotides: 9. Per the germline V gene, CDR1 is MNHNY and CDR2 is SVGAGI (reference sequence). The CDR3, as DNA: TGTGCCAGCAGTTACTGGATGACCGGGACAGACTACGAGCAGTACTTC. Residues: CASSYWMTGTDYEQYF.

This clonotype has ten or more counts. The size of this beta chain means little, since it is a stray read in a library made for alpha chains. The V and J genes are TRBV7-8 and TRBJ2-7; 13 bases line up with TRBD2. This CDR3 is built from 18 residues. Per germline, CDR1 SGHVS and CDR2 FQNEAQ. The V segment lost 5 bases and the J segment 3 bases; nucleotides outside the gene matches: 13. The CDR3: CASSLLLAGGAIHYEQYF. The CDR3 region has the DNA TGTGCCAGCAGCCTATTACTAGCGGGGGGGGCGATTCACTACGAGCAGTACTTC.

This clonotype was counted ten times or more. This beta chain came through as a stray read in a library set up for alpha chains, and its size says little. This sequence joins TRBV12-3 or TRBV12-4 and TRBJ2-3; 9 bases align to TRBD2. The CDR3 runs 15 residues. Trimming at V came to 5 bases and at J to 6 bases, leaving 9 bases not matched to a gene. The CDR3: CASSLIAGEGDTQYF. In DNA, the CDR3 is TGTGCCAGCAGTCTAATAGCGGGAGAAGGGGATACGCAGTATTTT.

This clonotype was seen repeatedly, ten times or more. This beta chain came through as a stray read in a library set up for alpha chains, and its size says little. The CDR3 nucleotides are TGTGCCAGCAGCGTCCGGGGGAGCTCCTACAATGAGCAGTTCTTC. Protein sequence: CASSVRGSSYNEQFF. The V and J genes are TRBV7-9 and TRBJ2-1; TRBD2 might be the D (6 bases). The V end lost 5 bases, the J end lost 0 bases, and 11 bases lay between the germline ends. CDR3 length: 15 amino acids. Germline loops: CDR1 SEHNR, CDR2 FQNEAQ (reference sequence).

There are many counts of this clonotype. Since it is a stray read in a library aimed at alpha chains, this beta chain has a size that is not meaningful. The V and J genes are TRBV7-6 and TRBJ2-3, with TRBD2 identical over 7 bases. The V gene end was trimmed by 2 bases and the J gene end by 0 bases; junction bases not matched to a gene: 2. The CDR3 is 15 amino acids. CDR1 SGHVS and CDR2 FNYEAQ come from the germline V gene. The DNA for the CDR3 is TGTGCCAGCAGCTTATTGACTAGCAGCACAGATACGCAGTATTTT. Translating gives CASSLLTSSTDTQYF.

About this clonotype itself: This beta chain is off target for a library built for alpha chains, so its abundance means little. The chain uses TRBV13 and TRBJ2-3, with a possible D match to TRBD1 (5 bases). The CDR3 has 14 residues. V was clipped by 3 bases and J by 4 bases, with 11 bases between them. Germline V CDR1 and CDR2: PRHDT, FYEKMQ (reference sequence). The CDR3: CASSFGRGPDTQYF. CDR3 DNA: TGTGCCAGCAGCTTCGGTAGGGGCCCAGATACGCAGTATTTT.

In its sample, this clonotype was seen many times. As an off-target read in a library built for alpha chains, this beta chain has a frequency of little significance. The rearrangement joins TRBV20-1 to TRBJ2-1; 7 bases agree with TRBD2. The V gene end was trimmed by 5 bases and the J gene end by 3 bases; junction bases not matched to a gene: 7. The V gene's germline CDR1 is DFQATT and CDR2 SNEGSKA (reference sequence). This CDR3 is built from 14 residues. CDR3 coding DNA: TGCAGTGCTCAGGCGGGGGATCTCTACAATGAGCAGTTCTTC. Translation: CSAQAGDLYNEQFF.

This clonotype showed up many times. This beta chain is off target for a library built for alpha chains, so its abundance means little. The gene calls are TRBV7-3 and TRBJ1-1; D is uncertain. Trimming removed 5 bases from V and 6 bases from J, with 16 bases in between. CDR3 length: 14 residues. CDR1 SGHTA and CDR2 FQGTGA come from the germline V gene. CDR3 sequence: CASSPVGRPAEAFF. CDR3 sequence (DNA): TGTGCCAGCAGCCCTGTGGGTAGGCCGGCTGAAGCTTTCTTT.

Notes on this clonotype: Found in a library prepared for alpha chains, this beta chain is an off-target read, and its abundance has little meaning. The chain is built from TRBV27 and TRBJ1-1; 8 positions agree with TRBD1. Germline V gene data show CDR1 as MNHEY and CDR2 as SMNVEV (reference sequence). The CDR3 loop spans 15 amino acids. J lost 1 base, V lost 2 bases, and 3 bases had no gene match. The CDR3 region is CASSLTGQGNTEAFF. CDR3 DNA: TGTGCCAGCAGTTTAACTGGACAGGGGAACACTGAAGCTTTCTTT.

This clonotype was seen many times. Because the library targeted alpha chains, this beta chain is an off-target read whose size means little. The rearrangement joins TRBV12-3 or TRBV12-4 to TRBJ2-4; 8 nucleotides line up with TRBD1. V gave up 5 bases and J gave up 11 bases; unmatched junction bases: 11. The CDR3 is 14 residues long. CDR3 amino acids: CASSPHSDRELQYF. The CDR3 DNA is TGTGCCAGCAGTCCCCACTCGGACAGGGAACTTCAGTACTTC.

This clonotype was observed at least ten times. This beta chain represents an off-target read in a library built for alpha chains; its size is of limited meaning. As DNA, the CDR3 is TGTGCCAGCAGGAGACAGGGCCAAAACTATGGCTACACCTTC. It translates to CASRRQGQNYGYTF. The chain uses TRBV6-2 or TRBV6-3 and TRBJ1-2; 7 positions match TRBD1. CDR1 is MNHEY and CDR2 is SVGEGT in the germline V gene. V was pared by 6 bases and J by 2 bases, with 6 bases of the junction left unmatched. The CDR3 loop spans 14 amino acids.

This clonotype was seen many times. The library was prepared for alpha chains; this beta chain is a stray read, so its frequency means little. This sequence joins TRBV20-1 and TRBJ2-1; unclear D gene. There are 12 residues in the CDR3. Trimming cost V 6 bases and J 5 bases, with 11 bases left between them. Germline loops: CDR1 DFQATT, CDR2 SNEGSKA (reference sequence). The CDR3 DNA sequence: TGCAGTGCCCCCGACTGGGACAATGAGCAGTTCTTC. Amino acids: CSAPDWDNEQFF.

This clonotype has a count of ten or more. Being off target in a library aimed at alpha chains, this beta chain has a size of little meaning. The chain couples TRBV5-1 to TRBJ2-7; D is uncertain. Germline V gene data show CDR1 as SGHRS and CDR2 as YFSETQ. The CDR3 has 13 amino acids. Trimming shortened V by 3 bases and J by 4 bases, and 11 bases separated the two germline ends. CDR3 bases: TGCGCCAGCAGCTACGACGTGGGGTACGAGCAGTACTTC. As protein: CASSYDVGYEQYF.

This clonotype was seen only a few times. This beta chain appears as a stray read in a library generated for alpha chains; its size is not informative. The chain recombines TRBV27 with TRBJ2-1; D might be TRBD1 or TRBD2, each matching 5 bases. Trimming cost V 6 bases and J 7 bases, with 19 bases left between them. The CDR3 is 15 residues long. Germline CDR1 reads MNHEY; CDR2 reads SMNVEV (reference sequence). In DNA form, the CDR3 reads TGTGCCAGCAGCGTAACCGGGACGGTTAAAAATGAGCAGTTCTTC. This translates into CASSVTGTVKNEQFF.

This clonotype was seen repeatedly, ten times or more. This beta chain lies outside the target of a library built for alpha chains; its clone size means little. The chain has TRBV29-1 and TRBJ2-4, with unresolved D. CDR1 is SQVTM and CDR2 is ANQGSEA in the germline V gene. The CDR3 runs to 13 residues. Trimming cost V 6 bases and J 0 bases, with 9 bases left between them. The CDR3 region is CSVAGPAKNIQYF. The CDR3 DNA reads TGCAGCGTCGCCGGGCCAGCCAAAAACATTCAGTACTTC.